These 19 T cell receptor beta chains share one sample of origin, sequenced in a study of T cells in Graves' hyperthyroidism and ophthalmopathy. The CDR3 regions of TCR beta were amplified from RNA transcripts. HTBI primers drove first-round RT-PCR of the TCR CDR3. TCRdb re-called the multiplex PCR reads through MiXCR, storing one row per CDR3 protein. This table holds over 550,000 distinct CDR3 sequences, roughly 17% found once. Sequencing used blood. The receptors derive from a woman aged 18 to 35 with Graves' hyperthyroidism.

This clonotype appeared a few times. The chain employs TRBV27 and TRBJ1-2, with 7 bases aligning to TRBD1. Germline V CDR1 and CDR2: MNHEY, SMNVEV (reference sequence). V dropped 6 bases and J dropped 4; count of bases not matched to a gene: 11. This CDR3 is built from 15 residues. The CDR3 DNA is TGTGCCAGCAGCGGAGGAGGGGGCGCGAGCTATGGCTACACCTTC. This translates into CASSGGGGASYGYTF.

This clonotype was seen a few times. This chain connects TRBV6-1 to TRBJ1-5; 9 bases map to TRBD1. In germline, CDR1 is MNHNS, CDR2 SASEGT. V lost 4 bases to trimming and J lost 3 bases; unmatched junction nucleotides: 4. This CDR3 region has 15 residues. CDR3 nucleotide sequence: TGTGCCAGCAGTGGGGGACAGGGAGACAATCAGCCCCAGCATTTT. Translated, it gives CASSGGQGDNQPQHF.

As concerns this clonotype: The conserved closing phenylalanine or tryptophan is absent in this CDR3, likely reflecting a read error. V is TRBV13 and J is TRBJ2-7; 10 bases line up with TRBD2. The V and J ends lost 4 bases and 6 bases, in that order; junction bases with no gene match: 12. This CDR3 has 16 residues. Germline CDR1 is PRHDT and CDR2 is FYEKMQ (reference sequence). CDR3 amino acids: CASSSALAGVSSEQYL. CDR3 DNA sequence: TGTGCCAGCAGCTCCGCCCTAGCGGGGGTCTCTAGCGAGCAGTACCTC.

This clonotype has ten or more counts. The V call is TRBV7-9, the J call TRBJ2-7; 11 bases map to TRBD1. Germline lookup yields CDR1 SEHNR and CDR2 FQNEAQ (reference sequence). The junction had 7 bases not matched to a gene; V was cut back by 5 bases and J by 7 bases. CDR3 length: 14 residues. CDR3 protein: CASSPGQGAGEQYF. In DNA, the CDR3 is TGTGCCAGCAGCCCCGGACAGGGGGCGGGGGAGCAGTACTTC.

This clonotype was seen ten or more times. The V call is TRBV6-1, the J call TRBJ1-2, with D tentatively TRBD1 (6 bases). Trimming removed 6 bases from V and 4 bases from J, with 15 bases in between. The V gene's germline CDR1 is MNHNS and CDR2 SASEGT. The CDR3 runs to 14 residues. CDR3 sequence reads: CASSRDTGSYGYTF. CDR3 bases: TGTGCCAGCAGCCGCGACACAGGGAGCTATGGCTACACCTTC.

Ten or more counts support this clonotype. The chain carries TRBV5-1 and TRBJ2-7, with 9 bases fitting TRBD2. CDR3 length: 14 amino acids. Per the germline V gene, CDR1 is SGHRS and CDR2 is YFSETQ. Trimming took 0 bases from V and 7 from J; bases not matched to a gene: 5. CDR3 amino acids: CASSLASGKNEQYF. The CDR3 coding sequence is TGCGCCAGCAGCTTGGCTAGCGGGAAGAATGAGCAGTACTTC. Looking up the rest from reference TRBV5-1 and TRBJ2-7 gives the full variable domain: KAGVTQTPRYLIKTRGQQVTLSCSPISGHRSVSWYQQTPGQGLQFLFEYFSETQRNKGNFPGRFSGRQFSNSRSEMNVSTLELGDSALYLCASSLASGKNEQYFGPGTRLTVT.

Many counts were recorded for this clonotype. V usage is TRBV10-1 and J usage is TRBJ2-3; tentative D call: TRBD1 (6 bases). This CDR3 comprises 17 residues. Between the trimmed V and J ends, which lost 2 bases and 0 bases, there was a span of 15 bases. The germline V gene has CDR1 WNHNN and CDR2 SYGVQD (reference sequence). The CDR3 DNA follows: TGCGCCAGCAGTGAGCTTGAGGACAGAGCTAGCACAGATACGCAGTATTTT. It yields the protein CASSELEDRASTDTQYF.

V gene TRBV20-1 combines with J gene TRBJ2-2, with TRBD2 matching over 9 bases. This CDR3 has 16 amino acids. V lost 0 bases and J lost 7; bases outside the gene matches: 9. Germline-derived CDR1 and CDR2 are DFQATT and SNEGSKA (reference sequence). The CDR3 reads CSARDAGGPLGGELFF. As DNA, the CDR3 is TGCAGTGCTAGAGACGCGGGAGGGCCTCTTGGCGGGGAGCTGTTTTTT.

The chain uses TRBV29-1 and TRBJ1-1; no clear D. The CDR3 covers 13 residues. Trimming took off 7 bases at V and 1 base at J, with 13 bases between the two ends. CDR1 and CDR2 (germline): SQVTM, ANQGSEA. CDR3 bases: TGCAGCGCGGGGAACGGTGAGAACACTGAAGCTTTCTTT. This translates into CSAGNGENTEAFF. The full variable domain, with the rest looked up from reference TRBV29-1 and TRBJ1-1, is SAVISQKPSRDICQRGTSLTIQCQVDSQVTMMFWYRQQPGQSLTLIATANQGSEATYESGFVIDKFPISRPNLTFSTLTVSNMSPEDSSIYLCSAGNGENTEAFFGQGTRLTVV.

This clonotype appeared a few times. The rearrangement links TRBV5-5 to TRBJ1-2; 10 nucleotides agree with TRBD1. Germline CDR1 reads SGHKS; CDR2 reads YYEKEE (reference sequence). The CDR3 runs to 14 residues. The V gene end was trimmed by 5 bases and the J gene end by 6 bases; junction bases not matched to a gene: 7. CDR3 in DNA: TGTGCCAGCAGGCGGGACAGGGGACCTGATGGCTACACCTTC. This sequence encodes CASRRDRGPDGYTF.

This clonotype occurred a few times. Its ends do not fully match the called genes, so a read error is possible. J is TRBJ2-5 and V is TRBV12-3 or TRBV12-4, with TRBD2 identical over 14 bases. The CDR3 is 18 amino acids. CDR3 loop: CAGSLGLAGAPFQETQYF. In DNA form, the CDR3 reads TGTGCCGGCAGTTTGGGACTAGCGGGAGCCCCCTTCCAAGAGACCCAGTACTTC.

This clonotype was recorded many times. The chain recombines TRBV12-3 or TRBV12-4 with TRBJ1-2, with D possibly matching TRBD1 (5 bases). The V end was cut by 5 bases, the J end by 3 bases, with 25 bases between. The CDR3 sequence is 18 residues long. The CDR3 nucleotides are TGTGCCAGCAGTCAAGACGACGGGGCCTGGGGCGGAGACTATGGCTACACCTTC. Protein: CASSQDDGAWGGDYGYTF.

To note about this clonotype: It may be a read error: a sequence one base away is much more abundant. The rearrangement joins TRBV20-1 to TRBJ2-7; TRBD2 agrees at 13 bases. The germline CDR1 and CDR2 sequences are DFQATT and SNEGSKA (reference sequence). The length of the CDR3 is 15 residues. As DNA, the CDR3 is TGCAGTGCTTGGACTAGCGGGAGTGTGAACTACGAGCTGTACTTC. This gives the protein CSAWTSGSVNYELYF.

This clonotype was counted many times. The gene calls are TRBV20-1 and TRBJ2-2; tentatively, D is TRBD2 (6 bases). The CDR3 covers 13 residues. Per the germline V gene, CDR1 is DFQATT and CDR2 is SNEGSKA (reference sequence). The ends were cut back, 3 bases at V and 5 bases at J, with 10 bases in the middle. CDR3 DNA sequence: TGCAGTGCTAGGCCAGGGAGGACCGGGGAGCTGTTTTTT. It translates to CSARPGRTGELFF.

The V and J genes are TRBV4-2 and TRBJ2-5; 11 bases align to TRBD2. The CDR3 loop spans 17 amino acids. Germline trimming cut 0 bases from V and 1 base from J; bases unmatched to any gene: 4. Germline CDR1 LGHNA, CDR2 YNFKEQ. CDR3 coding DNA: TGTGCCAGCAGCCAAGATGGGGGACTAGCGGCCCAAGAGACCCAGTACTTC. As protein: CASSQDGGLAAQETQYF.

The chain combines TRBV19 with TRBJ2-7; possibly TRBD2 for D (6 bases). The CDR3 contains 12 residues. Trimming shortened V by 3 bases and J by 6 bases, and 9 bases separated the two germline ends. Germline V gene data show CDR1 as LNHDA and CDR2 as SQIVND (reference sequence). This CDR3 is CASSIGGAEQYF. The CDR3 bases are TGTGCCAGTAGTATTGGAGGGGCCGAGCAGTACTTC. Full variable domain (remainder filled in from reference TRBV19 and TRBJ2-7): DGGITQSPKYLFRKEGQNVTLSCEQNLNHDAMYWYRQDPGQGLRLIYYSQIVNDFQKGDIAEGYSVSREKKESFPLTVTSAQKNPTAFYLCASSIGGAEQYFGPGTRLTVT.

Comments on this clonotype: A much larger clone lies one base from this, so it may be a read error. The V call is TRBV7-3, the J call TRBJ2-1; perhaps D is TRBD1 or TRBD2 (5 bases each). CDR1 and CDR2 from the germline V gene are SGHTA and FQGTGA. The CDR3 is 12 residues long. CDR3 nucleotide sequence: TGTGCCAGCAGCTCCGGGACGCCGAAGCAGCTCTTC. Encoded protein: CASSSGTPKQLF.

This chain uses TRBV24-1 with TRBJ1-2; D possibly corresponds to TRBD1 (5 bases). Looked up from germline, CDR1 is KGHDR and CDR2 is SFDVKD. V shed 9 bases and J shed 8 bases, with 12 bases lying between them. The CDR3 contains 11 residues. CDR3: CATGDGGGYTF. DNA for the CDR3: TGTGCCACCGGGGACGGCGGCGGCTACACCTTC.

This clonotype was detected a few times. The V call is TRBV5-5, the J call TRBJ1-5; D perhaps matches TRBD1 (6 bases). V gave up 4 bases and J gave up 2 bases, with 16 bases separating them. Germline loops: CDR1 SGHKS, CDR2 YYEKEE (reference sequence). The CDR3 contains 16 residues. The CDR3, as DNA: TGTGCCAGCAGCCTCGCCACAGGGTCCGGCAATCAGCCCCAGCATTTT. Its protein product is CASSLATGSGNQPQHF.